Presented here are 30 T cell receptor beta chains from one specimen sequenced in a study of T-cell reconstitution after alpha-beta-depleted transplantation in children (dated by TCRdb to 2016 to 2018). The treatment or condition tag for this specimen amounts to: allogeneic hematopoietic cell transplantation with graft depleted of TCRalphabeta T cells and CD19 B cells. Library preparation used PCR. The listed sequencing device is Illumina HiSeq 2500. Molecular barcoding was employed in the preparation of TCR libraries, with unique molecular identifiers being used to normalize TCRbeta repertoire quantification. TCRdb's own reprocessing of the public reads used fastp at Q25 and MiXCR and kept productive beta chains. Rows merge per CDR3 protein into single entries with the most common DNA and genes. For this sample the table gives 200,000 to 300,000 distinct CDR3 sequences, of which around 25% were detected only once. The ten largest clonotypes hold approximately 2.5% of the sample.

The sample in question was PBMCs, obtained before TCRalphabeta/CD19-depleted stem cell transplant. The receptors were sampled from a girl aged 2 to 10 with Fanconi anemia, due to receive a stem cell transplant.

This clonotype counts as medium-sized. V gene TRBV20-1 combines with J gene TRBJ1-5; TRBD1 agrees at 9 bases. The CDR3 contains 12 residues. With 6 bases clipped from V and 7 bases from J, the junction kept 4 bases outside the gene matches. Germline V lookup: CDR1 DFQATT, CDR2 SNEGSKA (reference sequence). The CDR3 nucleotides are TGCAGTGCAAGACAGGGGGGACAGCCCCAGCATTTT. Translation gives CSARQGGQPQHF.

V is TRBV27 and J is TRBJ2-7; 13 bases are shared with TRBD2. The CDR3 length is 16 residues. Germline CDR1 reads MNHEY; CDR2 reads SMNVEV (reference sequence). Trimming removed 6 bases from V and 4 bases from J; junction bases left unmatched: 9. Here the CDR3 DNA reads TGTGCCAGCAGACCACTAGCGGGAGGGCCTTTTTACGAGCAGTACTTC. Translation: CASRPLAGGPFYEQYF.

This clonotype has a handful of counts. The genes are TRBV7-6 and TRBJ2-1, with 9 bases matching TRBD2. Trimming removed 5 bases from V and 10 bases from J; junction bases left unmatched: 18. CDR3 length equals 17 residues. Germline V CDR1 and CDR2: SGHVS, FNYEAQ. CDR3 loop: CASSPTSTLGGRVEQFF. For the CDR3, the DNA is TGTGCCAGCAGCCCGACTTCCACCCTCGGCGGGAGGGTAGAGCAGTTCTTC.

This clonotype was observed at least ten times. The V and J genes are TRBV2 and TRBJ1-1; tentative D call: TRBD1 (5 bases). CDR3 length: 14 residues. Between the trimmed V and J ends, which lost 3 bases and 1 base, there was a span of 9 bases. Germline assignment: CDR1 SNHLY and CDR2 FYNNEI. Written as DNA, the CDR3 is TGTGCCAGCAGTGAGGATGGACAGAACACTGAAGCTTTCTTT. Translated, it gives CASSEDGQNTEAFF.

There are many counts of this clonotype. CDR3 residues: CASSQLESSGRAVELFF. CDR3 DNA sequence: TGTGCCAGCAGCCAATTGGAGTCTAGCGGGAGGGCCGTGGAGCTGTTTTTT. V gene TRBV4-2 combines with J gene TRBJ2-2; 12 bases align to TRBD2. The CDR3 runs 17 residues. J lost 10 bases, V lost 2 bases, and 11 bases had no gene match. Per germline, CDR1 LGHNA and CDR2 YNFKEQ.

This sequence joins TRBV2 and TRBJ2-7; 9 bases map to TRBD1. CDR1 and CDR2 (germline): SNHLY, FYNNEI. With 8 bases clipped from V and 4 bases from J, the junction kept 0 bases outside the gene matches. This CDR3 is built from 11 residues. The CDR3 is CASDRGYEQYF. As DNA, the CDR3 is TGTGCCAGCGACAGGGGGTACGAGCAGTACTTC.

This clonotype was picked up many times. The gene calls are TRBV29-1 and TRBJ1-2; D gene unclear. Trimming shortened V by 6 bases and J by 1 base, and 12 bases separated the two germline ends. Per the germline V gene, CDR1 is SQVTM and CDR2 is ANQGSEA. CDR3 size: 13 residues. The CDR3 spells CSVTPVSNYGYTF. In DNA form, the CDR3 reads TGCAGCGTGACCCCCGTGAGTAACTATGGCTACACCTTC. The complete variable domain, with remaining parts taken from reference TRBV29-1 and TRBJ1-2, reads SAVISQKPSRDICQRGTSLTIQCQVDSQVTMMFWYRQQPGQSLTLIATANQGSEATYESGFVIDKFPISRPNLTFSTLTVSNMSPEDSSIYLCSVTPVSNYGYTFGSGTRLTVV.

This clonotype has at least ten counts. V and J are TRBV27 and TRBJ1-2; a possible D gene is TRBD1 (6 bases). The CDR3 consists of 15 residues. Germline V gives CDR1 MNHEY, CDR2 SMNVEV (reference sequence). Trimming removed 5 bases from V and 4 bases from J, with 17 bases in between. CDR3 nucleotide sequence: TGTGCCAGCAGTCCATACCCCCGGACAGTCTATGGCTACACCTTC. Translating gives CASSPYPRTVYGYTF.

This chain links TRBV20-1 with TRBJ2-5; D unclear. V was pared by 3 bases and J by 2 bases, with 7 bases between. This CDR3 contains 12 residues. Per the germline V gene, CDR1 is DFQATT and CDR2 is SNEGSKA (reference sequence). CDR3 nucleotides: TGCAGTGCTAGCCCTACACAAGAGACCCAGTACTTC. It codes for CSASPTQETQYF.

On this clonotype itself: A much larger clone is a single base away; this may be a read error. The chain uses TRBV6-1 and TRBJ1-5, with D perhaps TRBD1 (5 bases). V shed 10 bases and J shed 0 bases, with 16 bases lying between them. The germline CDR1 and CDR2 sequences are MNHNS and SASEGT. The CDR3 is 15 residues long. CDR3 amino acids: CANRRTEYSNQPQHF. The CDR3 DNA reads as TGTGCCAACAGGCGTACGGAGTATAGCAATCAGCCCCAGCATTTT.

The V call is TRBV5-1, the J call TRBJ1-1; TRBD1 might be the D (5 bases). In germline, CDR1 is SGHRS, CDR2 YFSETQ. The CDR3 covers 13 residues. Trimming cost V 5 bases and J 0 bases, with 8 bases left between them. CDR3 region: CASRGEMNTEAFF. The DNA for the CDR3 is TGCGCCAGCAGGGGGGAGATGAACACTGAAGCTTTCTTT.

The table lists this clonotype with many counts. The chain couples TRBV6-1 to TRBJ2-7; D is unresolved. V dropped 3 bases and J dropped 3 bases, with 12 bases sitting between them. The CDR3 has 14 amino acids. Germline CDR1 is MNHNS and CDR2 is SASEGT. As DNA, the CDR3 is TGTGCCAGCAGTGAGTTTACCGACCGCTACGAGCAGTACTTC. It codes for CASSEFTDRYEQYF.

This clonotype has just a few counts. The rearrangement joins TRBV7-8 to TRBJ2-1, with TRBD2 identical over 11 bases. The germline V gene has CDR1 SGHVS and CDR2 FQNEAQ. The CDR3 is 16 amino acids. V dropped 3 bases and J dropped 3; count of bases not matched to a gene: 4. The CDR3 loop is CASSLLAGGIYNEQFF. CDR3 nucleotides: TGTGCCAGCAGCTTGTTAGCGGGAGGGATCTACAATGAGCAGTTCTTC.

This clonotype was picked up many times. The gene calls are TRBV12-3 or TRBV12-4 and TRBJ1-5; no clear D. The CDR3 spans 13 residues. Between the trimmed V and J ends, which lost 1 base and 4 bases, there was a span of 5 bases. CDR3 DNA sequence: TGTGCCAGCAGTTTAGGGGTGAATCAGCCCCAGCATTTT. Translated: CASSLGVNQPQHF.

This clonotype was detected many times. The rearrangement joins TRBV9 to TRBJ2-1; the D gene is possibly TRBD2 (6 bases). The V gene's germline CDR1 is SGDLS and CDR2 YYNGEE. The CDR3 is made up of 13 amino acids. The ends were cut back, 3 bases at V and 7 bases at J, with 11 bases in the middle. CDR3 sequence: CASSAGTHNEQFF. The CDR3 nucleotides are TGTGCCAGCAGCGCCGGGACTCATAATGAGCAGTTCTTC.

This clonotype was recorded many times. The V gene is TRBV6-5, the J gene TRBJ1-2; 7 positions match TRBD1. V trimming: 0 bases; J trimming: 8 bases; junction bases outside the gene matches: 3. CDR1 and CDR2 from the germline V gene are MNHEY and SVGAGI. This CDR3 is 13 amino acids long. CDR3 nucleotide sequence: TGTGCCAGCAGTTACTCAGGGGGCGGGGGCTACACCTTC. Translated: CASSYSGGGGYTF.

The V and J genes are TRBV5-1 and TRBJ2-1; 9 nucleotides agree with TRBD2. The CDR3 length is 16 residues. Germline CDR1 reads SGHRS; CDR2 reads YFSETQ. V lost 0 bases and J lost 1; bases outside the gene matches: 2. CDR3 in amino acids: CASSLALAGSYNEQFF. In nucleotides, the CDR3 is TGCGCCAGCAGCTTGGCCCTAGCGGGGTCCTACAATGAGCAGTTCTTC.

This sequence joins TRBV12-3 or TRBV12-4 and TRBJ2-7; D may be TRBD1 (5 bases). Trimming removed 9 bases from V and 7 bases from J, with 22 bases in between. The CDR3 consists of 14 residues. The CDR3 DNA reads TGTGCCAGTACGATCGACAGCGCCTGGGGAGAGCAGTACTTC. Translation: CASTIDSAWGEQYF.

Note on this clonotype: A much more abundant neighbour one base away suggests this may be a read error. This CDR3 reads CSASPSGSTYEQCF. In nucleotides, the CDR3 is TGCAGTGCTAGCCCTAGCGGGAGTACGTACGAGCAGTGCTTC. The rearrangement uses TRBV20-1 and TRBJ2-7; 10 positions agree with TRBD2. Germline CDR1 reads DFQATT; CDR2 reads SNEGSKA (reference sequence). The CDR3 is 14 residues long.

This clonotype was found many times. The chain recombines TRBV11-2 with TRBJ2-5; 9 bases are a match to TRBD2. This CDR3 comprises 22 residues. V was clipped by 1 base and J by 0 bases; unmatched bases: 21. Germline CDR1 and CDR2: SGHAT and FQNNGV. The CDR3 spells CASSLVPSIGGGVVLYQETQYF. The CDR3 DNA is TGTGCCAGCAGCTTAGTTCCGAGTATAGGCGGGGGGGTCGTGTTGTACCAAGAGACCCAGTACTTC.

This clonotype showed up just a few times. The genes are TRBV7-2 and TRBJ1-2; D ambiguous. CDR1 and CDR2 (germline): SGHTA, FQGNSA. The CDR3 loop spans 15 amino acids. V was clipped by 1 base and J by 4 bases, with 13 bases between them. The CDR3 loop is CASSLGRGAGYGYTF. The CDR3 nucleotides read TGTGCCAGCAGCTTAGGTCGTGGAGCGGGCTATGGCTACACCTTC.

This clonotype was detected a few times. The chain uses TRBV20-1 and TRBJ2-5, with D uncertain. Per germline, CDR1 DFQATT and CDR2 SNEGSKA (reference sequence). This CDR3 region has 10 residues. Trimming pared 5 bases from V and 3 bases from J, leaving 4 bases between. CDR3 in DNA: TGCAGTGCTCATAAAGAGACCCAGTACTTC. Translating it yields CSAHKETQYF.

In this sample, this clonotype turned up many times. The gene calls are TRBV7-2 and TRBJ2-2; 7 nucleotides match TRBD1. The CDR3 has 16 residues. V lost 4 bases and J lost 5; bases outside the gene matches: 10. Germline CDR1 SGHTA, CDR2 FQGNSA. DNA of the CDR3: TGTGCCAGCAGCTACTACAGGGGCGCAGGGACCGGGGAGCTGTTTTTT. Protein: CASSYYRGAGTGELFF.

This clonotype was recorded at least ten times. The rearrangement links TRBV10-3 to TRBJ1-1, with D hard to call. Germline CDR1 ENHRY, CDR2 SYGVKD. CDR3 length: 15 residues. V was cut by 3 bases and J by 0 bases, with 11 bases left in between. CDR3: CAISEYQALNTEAFF. CDR3 DNA: TGTGCCATCAGTGAATATCAGGCCTTGAACACTGAAGCTTTCTTT.

The chain is built from TRBV9 and TRBJ2-2; D unresolved. Germline V gives CDR1 SGDLS, CDR2 YYNGEE. The V and J ends lost 0 bases and 3 bases respectively, with 12 bases between them. There are 16 residues in the CDR3. The DNA of the CDR3 is TGTGCCAGCAGCGTAGGGGTTAGATGGGACACCGGGGAGCTGTTTTTT. It encodes CASSVGVRWDTGELFF.

V gene TRBV29-1 combines with J gene TRBJ2-5, with D possibly TRBD1 on 5 matching bases. Trimming removed 1 base at V and 5 bases at J, with 26 bases between. Germline V gene lookup returns CDR1 SQVTM and CDR2 ANQGSEA. CDR3 size: 18 residues. In nucleotides, the CDR3 is TGCAGCGTTGAAGGGGGCAGGAGACCTACCTCACCTTTGGAGACCCAGTACTTC. Encoded protein: CSVEGGRRPTSPLETQYF.

This clonotype was detected many times. The DNA for the CDR3 is TGCAGCGTTGAAGGTTCGGTCAACGAGCAGTACTTC. Protein: CSVEGSVNEQYF. The rearrangement uses TRBV29-1 and TRBJ2-7; D gene uncertain. Between the trimmed V and J ends, which lost 1 base and 5 bases, there was a span of 9 bases. The V gene's germline CDR1 is SQVTM and CDR2 ANQGSEA. There are 12 residues in the CDR3.

A few counts support this clonotype. The rearrangement uses TRBV12-3 or TRBV12-4 and TRBJ2-3; D is perhaps TRBD2 (6 bases). The CDR3 spans 19 residues. V was trimmed by 3 bases and J by 4 bases, leaving 26 bases between them. CDR3 residues: CASSFKTGPSERASDTQYF. Written as DNA, the CDR3 is TGTGCCAGCAGTTTTAAAACTGGTCCTAGCGAGAGGGCCTCAGATACGCAGTATTTT.

The V and J genes are TRBV29-1 and TRBJ2-7; either TRBD1 or TRBD2 may supply D (6 bases each). The CDR3 runs 15 residues. Germline lookup yields CDR1 SQVTM and CDR2 ANQGSEA. The V end lost 2 bases, the J end lost 3 bases, and 17 bases lay between the germline ends. The CDR3 coding sequence is TGCAGCGTTGAAACTCTCGGGGGCACTCTCTACGAGCAGTACTTC. Its protein product is CSVETLGGTLYEQYF.

V is TRBV7-8 and J is TRBJ2-1; 8 bases map to TRBD2. This CDR3 region has 16 residues. CDR1 is SGHVS and CDR2 is FQNEAQ in the germline V gene. V lost 3 bases, J lost 4 bases, and 8 bases stayed unmatched. CDR3 in amino acids: CASSFGTSSAYNEQFF. CDR3 nucleotides: TGTGCCAGCAGCTTCGGGACTAGTTCGGCTTACAATGAGCAGTTCTTC.